One sample yielded the 27 T cell receptor beta chains listed below, sequenced in a study of PD-1 blockade in mismatch repair-deficient tumors. As for time point: roughly 11-day in vitro stimulation with candidate neoantigen peptide 5. The repertoire was sequenced with immunoSEQ multiplex PCR; TCRdb's copy has only in-frame clones and lacks some. The repertoire holds approximately 15,000 clones, with under 90% as singletons. No cognate antigen is known for these TCRs. Sequenced material: cells cultured in vitro, taken from a patient treated with pembrolizumab. These receptors originate from an adult with mismatch repair-deficient cancer.

The chain recombines TRBV5-1 with TRBJ2-2; 11 bases are a match to TRBD2. The CDR3 loop spans 21 amino acids. CDR1 is SGHRS, CDR2 YFSETQ, per germline. Germline trimming cut 4 bases from V and 0 bases from J; bases unmatched to any gene: 17. The CDR3 region has the DNA TGCGCCAGCAGCGGCTACCACGGACTAGCGGGTGGGAGCGCGAACACCGGGGAGCTGTTTTTT. Translating it yields CASSGYHGLAGGSANTGELFF.

The chain has TRBV5-6 and TRBJ2-3; TRBD1 is a possible D gene (6 bases). The CDR3 extends over 16 amino acids. Trimming removed 2 bases at V and 1 base at J, with 14 bases between. Per germline, CDR1 SGHDT and CDR2 YYEEEE. The CDR3: CASSFPGAEGTDTQYF. The CDR3 bases are TGTGCCAGCAGCTTTCCAGGGGCGGAGGGCACAGATACGCAGTATTTT.

This clone was counted between two and nine times. V usage is TRBV6-1 and J usage is TRBJ1-5; TRBD1 matches 10 bases. CDR1 is MNHNS and CDR2 is SASEGT in the germline V gene. This CDR3 has 14 residues. V was pared by 3 bases and J by 5 bases, with 1 base of the junction left unmatched. The CDR3 protein is CASSETGGYQPQHF. The CDR3, as DNA: TGTGCCAGCAGTGAGACAGGGGGCTATCAGCCCCAGCATTTT.

The genes are TRBV18 and TRBJ1-3, with 7 bases matching TRBD1. Germline V gene lookup returns CDR1 KGHSH and CDR2 LQKENI. V was clipped by 3 bases and J by 0 bases; unmatched bases: 5. The CDR3 is made up of 16 amino acids. The CDR3 sequence is CASSPEGQPSGNTIYF. CDR3 nucleotides: TGTGCCAGCTCACCCGAGGGACAGCCCTCTGGAAACACCATATATTTT.

The chain combines TRBV7-2 with TRBJ2-5; possibly TRBD2 for D (5 bases). The V gene lost 5 bases and the J gene lost 2 bases, with 12 bases spanning the gap. The CDR3 sequence is 14 residues long. From germline, CDR1 is SGHTA and CDR2 FQGNSA. In DNA form, the CDR3 reads TGTGCCAGCAGCCCTAGAGGACTTCAAGAGACCCAGTACTTC. As protein: CASSPRGLQETQYF.

The sample holds a few counts of this clone. The gene calls are TRBV29-1 and TRBJ2-7, with TRBD1 as a possible D gene (5 bases). The CDR3 is made up of 14 amino acids. CDR1 is SQVTM, CDR2 ANQGSEA, per germline. Trimming took 7 bases from V and 0 from J, leaving 16 bases between them. Written as DNA, the CDR3 is TGCAGCGCCTTGTCTAGGGGTGGCTCCTACGAGCAGTACTTC. Encoded protein: CSALSRGGSYEQYF.

The chain recombines TRBV11-2 with TRBJ2-7; possibly TRBD1 for D (6 bases). Between the trimmed V and J ends, which lost 4 bases and 4 bases, there was a span of 8 bases. This CDR3 region has 12 residues. Germline V gives CDR1 SGHAT, CDR2 FQNNGV. CDR3 loop: CASSSQGYEQYF. CDR3 DNA: TGTGCCAGCAGCTCACAGGGTTACGAGCAGTACTTC.

This chain links TRBV2 with TRBJ2-5, with D perhaps matching TRBD2 (6 bases). V lost 6 bases and J lost 5, with 13 bases in between. Germline CDR1 and CDR2: SNHLY and FYNNEI. This CDR3 is 13 amino acids long. The CDR3 DNA reads TGTGCCAGCAGGGACGGGAGTGGGGAGACCCAGTACTTC. It encodes CASRDGSGETQYF.

The J gene is TRBJ1-5, the V gene TRBV11-2; D gene unclear. The CDR3 consists of 15 residues. The germline V gene encodes CDR1 SGHAT and CDR2 FQNNGV. V dropped 1 base and J dropped 3 bases, with 10 bases sitting between them. CDR3 DNA: TGTGCCAGCAGCTTAGGGTTTTTGGTCAATCAGCCCCAGCATTTT. It codes for CASSLGFLVNQPQHF.

This chain joins TRBV5-4 and TRBJ2-5; 9 bases map to TRBD2. V trimming: 4 bases; J trimming: 5 bases; junction bases outside the gene matches: 9. The CDR3 loop spans 15 amino acids. Germline assignment: CDR1 SGHNT and CDR2 YYREEE (reference sequence). In DNA, the CDR3 is TGTGCCAGCAGCCGAGATAGCGGGAGCGGGGAGACCCAGTACTTC. This codes for CASSRDSGSGETQYF. Supplemented by reference TRBV5-4 and TRBJ2-5, the full variable domain reads ETGVTQSPTHLIKTRGQQVTLRCSSQSGHNTVSWYQQALGQGPQFIFQYYREEENGRGNFPPRFSGLQFPNYSSELNVNALELDDSALYLCASSRDSGSGETQYFGPGTRLLVL.

The CDR3 loop reads CAGHKGLAGTYEQYF. The CDR3 DNA follows: TGTGCCGGTCACAAAGGGCTAGCGGGAACCTACGAGCAGTACTTC. The chain is built from TRBV2 and TRBJ2-7; 9 positions agree with TRBD2. CDR1 and CDR2 (germline): SNHLY, FYNNEI. This CDR3 is 15 amino acids long. Germline trimming cut 11 bases from V and 2 bases from J; bases unmatched to any gene: 13.

The chain links TRBV28 to TRBJ2-6, with D hard to call. Trimming pared 2 bases from V and 5 bases from J, leaving 4 bases between. The germline V gene encodes CDR1 MDHEN and CDR2 SYDVKM. The CDR3 length is 13 residues. CDR3 nucleotide sequence: TGTGCCAGCAGTTTACATTGGGCCAACGTCCTGACTTTC. Its protein is CASSLHWANVLTF.

The chain joins TRBV7-6 to TRBJ2-7, with D uncertain. The CDR3 has 12 amino acids. V gave up 4 bases and J gave up 6 bases, with 10 bases separating them. Germline V gene sequence: CDR1 SGHVS, CDR2 FNYEAQ. The CDR3 here is CASSSRSAEQYF. The CDR3 DNA sequence: TGTGCCAGCAGCTCTAGATCCGCCGAGCAGTACTTC.

This chain uses TRBV28 with TRBJ2-3; the D gene is possibly TRBD1 (5 bases). Trimming cost V 6 bases and J 2 bases, with 15 bases left between them. CDR1 and CDR2 (germline): MDHEN, SYDVKM. The CDR3 consists of 15 residues. Here the CDR3 reads CASRPFDSPTDTQYF. The CDR3 DNA reads as TGTGCCAGCAGACCTTTCGACAGCCCCACAGATACGCAGTATTTT.

This clone appeared a few times. The rearrangement links TRBV27 to TRBJ2-3, with D possibly being TRBD1 or TRBD2 (5 bases each). The V and J ends lost 0 bases and 0 bases respectively, with 7 bases between them. Germline CDR1 MNHEY, CDR2 SMNVEV (reference sequence). The CDR3 is made up of 15 amino acids. CDR3 coding DNA: TGTGCCAGCAGTTTATCGGGACGGAGCACAGATACGCAGTATTTT. Its protein is CASSLSGRSTDTQYF.

The V call is TRBV6-5, the J call TRBJ1-2, with a weak D call TRBD1 (5 bases). The CDR3 length is 13 residues. CDR1 MNHEY and CDR2 SVGAGI come from the germline V gene. The V end lost 3 bases, the J end lost 2 bases, and 7 bases lay between the germline ends. CDR3 bases: TGTGCCAGCAGTTATGGGGGAAACTATGGCTACACCTTC. This translates into CASSYGGNYGYTF.

The rearrangement joins TRBV2 to TRBJ1-2, with no clear D. This CDR3 region has 14 residues. V dropped 3 bases and J dropped 0 bases, with 8 bases sitting between them. Germline assignment: CDR1 SNHLY and CDR2 FYNNEI. The DNA for the CDR3 is TGTGCCAGCAGTGATTACGGAGCTAACTATGGCTACACCTTC. This translates into CASSDYGANYGYTF.

V gene TRBV9 combines with J gene TRBJ2-3; D may be TRBD1 or TRBD2 (5 bases each). The CDR3 extends over 13 amino acids. The germline V and J ends were trimmed by 0 bases and 7 bases, with 9 bases remaining between them. Germline CDR1 and CDR2: SGDLS and YYNGEE. Here the CDR3 DNA reads TGTGCCAGCAGCGTAGGGGGGAGAAATACGCAGTATTTT. It codes for CASSVGGRNTQYF.

In this sample, this clone turned up a few times. In nucleotides, the CDR3 is TGTGCCAGCAGTGAATTCCTTAACACCGGGGAGCTGTTTTTT. Amino acids: CASSEFLNTGELFF. The J gene is TRBJ2-2, the V gene TRBV25-1; D not resolved. CDR1 and CDR2 (germline): MGHDK, SYGVNS. The ends were cut back, 1 base at V and 2 bases at J, with 5 bases in the middle. This CDR3 region has 14 residues.

Here the CDR3 reads CASSMGLGIHEQYF. In DNA, the CDR3 is TGTGCCAGTAGTATGGGACTAGGCATCCACGAGCAGTACTTC. The J gene is TRBJ2-7, the V gene TRBV19; 8 positions agree with TRBD2. CDR3 size: 14 residues. CDR1 and CDR2 (germline): LNHDA, SQIVND (reference sequence). Germline trimming cut 3 bases from V and 5 bases from J; bases unmatched to any gene: 6.

This clone was observed a few times. The chain carries TRBV21-1 and TRBJ1-5. TRBV21-1 represents a pseudogene. This CDR3 contains 14 residues. The DNA for the CDR3 is TGTGCCAGCAGGAAGGTCATTCCAAATCAGCCCCAGCATTTT. Translation gives CASRKVIPNQPQHF.

V gene TRBV28 combines with J gene TRBJ2-6; D may be TRBD1 (6 bases). The length of the CDR3 is 19 residues. CDR1 MDHEN and CDR2 SYDVKM come from the germline V gene. V was shortened by 3 bases and J by 0 bases, with 18 bases between the two germline ends. The CDR3 nucleotides are TGTGCCAGCAGTTTCGGTTTGGGCAGGGGCCCCTCTGGGGCCAACGTCCTGACTTTC. It yields the protein CASSFGLGRGPSGANVLTF. Full variable domain (rest looked up from reference TRBV28 and TRBJ2-6): DVKVTQSSRYLVKRTGEKVFLECVQDMDHENMFWYRQDPGLGLRLIYFSYDVKMKEKGDIPEGYSVSREKKERFSLILESASTNQTSMYLCASSFGLGRGPSGANVLTFGAGSRLTVL.

The chain employs TRBV7-8 and TRBJ2-1; tentatively, D is TRBD2 (5 bases). The CDR3 is made up of 16 amino acids. Germline CDR1 reads SGHVS; CDR2 reads FQNEAQ. Deletions cut 3 bases from V and 1 base from J, with 13 bases between. CDR3 protein: CASSFRPGSSYNEQFF. In nucleotides, the CDR3 is TGTGCCAGCAGCTTCAGGCCGGGAAGTTCCTACAATGAGCAGTTCTTC. The full variable domain, with the rest looked up from reference TRBV7-8 and TRBJ2-1, is GAGVSQSPRYKVAKRGQDVALRCDPISGHVSLFWYQQALGQGPEFLTYFQNEAQLDKSGLPSDRFFAERPEGSVSTLKIQRTQQEDSAVYLCASSFRPGSSYNEQFFGPGTRLTVL.

V and J are TRBV6-5 and TRBJ2-7, with 10 bases that match TRBD2. Germline V gene lookup returns CDR1 MNHEY and CDR2 SVGAGI. J was trimmed by 2 bases and V by 6 bases; bases with no gene match: 4. The CDR3 is 14 residues long. Here the CDR3 reads CASRTGLAAYEQYF. The CDR3 DNA follows: TGTGCCAGCAGAACCGGACTAGCGGCCTACGAGCAGTACTTC.

The rearrangement uses TRBV2 and TRBJ1-2; D gene uncertain. The germline V gene encodes CDR1 SNHLY and CDR2 FYNNEI. This CDR3 has 13 residues. Trimming pared 6 bases from V and 1 base from J, leaving 9 bases between. The CDR3 loop is CASSEWDNYGYTF. CDR3 nucleotide sequence: TGTGCCAGCAGCGAATGGGATAACTATGGCTACACCTTC.

The V and J genes are TRBV6-6 and TRBJ2-5, with TRBD1 identical over 11 bases. The germline V gene has CDR1 MNHNY and CDR2 SVGAGI (reference sequence). V lost 6 bases to trimming and J lost 4 bases; unmatched junction nucleotides: 4. This CDR3 is built from 14 residues. The CDR3 nucleotides are TGTGCCAGCAGACTGGACAGGGGGCTAGAGACCCAGTACTTC. Encoded protein: CASRLDRGLETQYF.

The CDR3 loop reads CASSVSPLSTDTQYF. The CDR3 DNA reads TGTGCCAGCAGCGTCTCCCCTTTGAGCACAGATACGCAGTATTTT. The chain employs TRBV9 and TRBJ2-3; no clear D. Trimming pared 2 bases from V and 0 bases from J, leaving 10 bases between. Germline lookup yields CDR1 SGDLS and CDR2 YYNGEE. The CDR3 runs 15 residues.